What follows are 18 T cell receptor beta chains derived from one specimen sequenced in a study of blood T cell repertoires in COVID-19. Profiled with immunoSEQ multiplex PCR; TCRdb holds only in-frame clones, not every one. The table lists roughly 80,000 clones, 75% to 90% of them singletons, with about 5.3% in the top ten. Material for sequencing was peripheral blood. Receptors were obtained from a man aged 45-65 years with active COVID-19.

The gene calls are TRBV15 and TRBJ2-5; 7 nucleotides match TRBD1. The CDR3 has 14 amino acids. V was clipped by 0 bases and J by 2 bases; unmatched bases: 0. Germline V gene data show CDR1 as LNHNV and CDR2 as YYDKDF (reference sequence). The CDR3 DNA is TGTGCCACCAGCAGAGACAGGGGGCAAGAGACCCAGTACTTC. Translating it yields CATSRDRGQETQYF.

This sequence joins TRBV5-1 and TRBJ2-3; D might be TRBD1 or TRBD2, each matching 6 bases. The CDR3 runs 16 residues. Trimming cost V 4 bases and J 2 bases, with 17 bases left between them. The germline V gene encodes CDR1 SGHRS and CDR2 YFSETQ. Written as DNA, the CDR3 is TGCGCCAGCAGCCTGGGGGCTAGCGCTAACACAGATACGCAGTATTTT. Residues: CASSLGASANTDTQYF.

The rearrangement links TRBV3-1 (or the pseudogene TRBV3-2) to TRBJ2-5; no firm D call. Deletions cut 4 bases from V and 3 bases from J, with 9 bases between. This CDR3 is 13 amino acids long. CDR1 LGHDT and CDR2 YNNKEL come from the germline V gene (reference sequence). CDR3 region: CASSLLAEETQYF. CDR3 in DNA: TGTGCCAGCAGCCTACTGGCGGAAGAGACCCAGTACTTC.

The chain combines TRBV30 with TRBJ1-5, with D perhaps matching TRBD1 (6 bases). Looked up from germline, CDR1 is GTSNPN and CDR2 is SVGIG (reference sequence). The CDR3 loop spans 14 amino acids. The V gene lost 1 base and the J gene lost 7 bases, with 14 bases spanning the gap. This CDR3 is CAWSGGGAGQPQHF. The DNA of the CDR3 is TGTGCCTGGAGTGGAGGGGGGGCCGGGCAGCCCCAGCATTTT.

The chain couples TRBV5-1 to TRBJ1-2; D is ambiguous. The CDR3 contains 14 residues. Germline V gives CDR1 SGHRS, CDR2 YFSETQ. V was shortened by 0 bases and J by 1 base, with 7 bases between the two germline ends. The chain's CDR3 is CASSLAPSNYGYTF. The CDR3 DNA follows: TGCGCCAGCAGCTTGGCCCCGAGTAACTATGGCTACACCTTC.

V gene TRBV6-6 combines with J gene TRBJ2-3; D perhaps matches TRBD2 (5 bases). V dropped 6 bases and J dropped 2 bases, with 15 bases sitting between them. The V gene's germline CDR1 is MNHNY and CDR2 SVGAGI (reference sequence). CDR3 length equals 15 residues. The CDR3 loop is CASRRGLDITDTQYF. In DNA, the CDR3 is TGTGCCAGCAGACGAGGACTCGACATCACAGATACGCAGTATTTT.

This chain links TRBV9 with TRBJ2-3; D may be TRBD1 (5 bases). Per germline, CDR1 SGDLS and CDR2 YYNGEE. The CDR3 spans 13 residues. The V end lost 4 bases, the J end lost 1 base, and 7 bases lay between the germline ends. The DNA of the CDR3 is TGTGCCAGCAGCCCCAGGGGCACAGATACGCAGTATTTT. Translation gives CASSPRGTDTQYF.

The chain carries TRBV5-4 and TRBJ2-2; tentative D call: TRBD1 (5 bases). This CDR3 spans 16 amino acids. Trimming left V 0 bases short and J 3 bases short, with 12 bases between. Per the germline V gene, CDR1 is SGHNT and CDR2 is YYREEE (reference sequence). The CDR3 protein is CASSLDRQTDTGELFF. The CDR3 DNA is TGTGCCAGCAGCTTGGATCGACAGACCGACACCGGGGAGCTGTTTTTT.

V usage is TRBV6-6 and J usage is TRBJ1-3; D might be TRBD1 (6 bases). The ends were cut back, 5 bases at V and 2 bases at J, with 13 bases in the middle. This CDR3 has 15 residues. The germline CDR1 and CDR2 sequences are MNHNY and SVGAGI (reference sequence). The CDR3 spells CASSLNTGTGNTIYF. As DNA, the CDR3 is TGTGCCAGCAGTCTTAACACAGGGACTGGAAACACCATATATTTT.

This clone was found once. This chain joins TRBV7-8 and TRBJ2-2; 14 bases map to TRBD2. V lost 5 bases, J lost 6 bases, and 8 bases stayed unmatched. This CDR3 is built from 17 residues. Germline values: CDR1 SGHVS, CDR2 FQNEAQ. DNA for the CDR3: TGTGCCAGCAGCCTCGGGACTAGCGGGAGTACCGCCGGGGAGCTGTTTTTT. Encoded protein: CASSLGTSGSTAGELFF.

The chain joins TRBV19 to TRBJ2-3, with D possibly TRBD1 on 6 matching bases. The V gene's germline CDR1 is LNHDA and CDR2 SQIVND (reference sequence). The CDR3 runs to 13 residues. V lost 7 bases and J lost 4, with 12 bases in between. As DNA, the CDR3 is TGTGCCAGTAAGAAGGGGACATCAGATACGCAGTATTTT. As protein: CASKKGTSDTQYF.

V and J are TRBV10-3 and TRBJ2-7; 8 bases map to TRBD2. The trim removed 0 bases at V and 4 bases at J, leaving 8 bases unmatched. The length of the CDR3 is 16 residues. Germline V gene lookup returns CDR1 ENHRY and CDR2 SYGVKD. CDR3 sequence: CAISESGAREGYEQYF. For the CDR3, the DNA is TGTGCCATCAGTGAGTCGGGGGCCCGGGAGGGATACGAGCAGTACTTC.

The V gene is TRBV7-2, the J gene TRBJ2-7, with TRBD2 matching over 8 bases. This CDR3 comprises 14 residues. The germline CDR1 and CDR2 sequences are SGHTA and FQGNSA. V was pared by 1 base and J by 1 base, with 0 bases of the junction left unmatched. In nucleotides, the CDR3 is TGTGCCAGCAGCTTAGTAGCGGGATCCTACGAGCAGTACTTC. Encoded protein: CASSLVAGSYEQYF.

This clone came up once. V usage is TRBV18 and J usage is TRBJ1-2; 9 nucleotides agree with TRBD1. V shed 2 bases and J 3 bases; nucleotides not matched to a gene: 10. The CDR3 runs 17 residues. Germline V gene data show CDR1 as KGHSH and CDR2 as LQKENI. DNA of the CDR3: TGTGCCAGCTCACCATTGGGACAGGGCAAGAGTCACTATGGCTACACCTTC. It codes for CASSPLGQGKSHYGYTF.

The chain is built from TRBV12-3 or TRBV12-4 and TRBJ2-7; D is ambiguous. Trimming removed 6 bases at V and 4 bases at J, with 10 bases between. The CDR3 spans 12 residues. The CDR3 here is CASSSTGYEQYF. The CDR3 DNA sequence: TGTGCCAGCAGCTCGACTGGATACGAGCAGTACTTC.

The genes are TRBV18 and TRBJ2-1; no firm D call. Trimming cost V 1 base and J 10 bases, with 8 bases left between them. The germline CDR1 and CDR2 sequences are KGHSH and LQKENI. CDR3 size: 12 residues. CDR3 nucleotides: TGTGCCAGCTCACCACTTTCAAGCGAGCAGTTCTTC. Encoded protein: CASSPLSSEQFF.

The sample holds one count of this clone. The chain carries TRBV5-1 and TRBJ2-7; 9 bases are shared with TRBD1. The CDR3 runs 18 residues. CDR1 SGHRS and CDR2 YFSETQ come from the germline V gene. Trimming took 1 base from V and 3 from J; bases not matched to a gene: 14. This chain's CDR3 is CASSLSPQGQGSYYEQYF. The DNA for the CDR3 is TGCGCCAGCAGCTTGAGCCCCCAGGGACAGGGTTCCTACTACGAGCAGTACTTC.

The rearrangement uses TRBV20-1 and TRBJ1-4; D is unresolved. The CDR3 spans 11 residues. Germline V gene lookup returns CDR1 DFQATT and CDR2 SNEGSKA (reference sequence). V dropped 1 base and J dropped 12 bases, with 9 bases sitting between them. Here the CDR3 DNA reads TGCAGTGCTAGAGTTACAGCCGAACTGTTTTTT. This encodes CSARVTAELFF.